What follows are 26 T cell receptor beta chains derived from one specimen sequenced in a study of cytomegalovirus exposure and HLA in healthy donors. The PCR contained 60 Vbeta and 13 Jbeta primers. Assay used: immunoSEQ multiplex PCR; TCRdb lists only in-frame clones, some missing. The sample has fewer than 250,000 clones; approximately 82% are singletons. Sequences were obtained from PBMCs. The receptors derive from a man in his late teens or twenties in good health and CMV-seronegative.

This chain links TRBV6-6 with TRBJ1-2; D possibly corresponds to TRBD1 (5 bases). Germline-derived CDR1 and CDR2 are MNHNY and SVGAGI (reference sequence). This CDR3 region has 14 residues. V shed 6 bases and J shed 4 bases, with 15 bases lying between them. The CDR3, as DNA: TGTGCCAGCAGCAACGCACGACAGACCTATGGCTACACCTTC. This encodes CASSNARQTYGYTF.

CDR3 protein: CASSHSQGGADTQYF. DNA of the CDR3: TGTGCCAGCAGCCATTCCCAGGGAGGAGCAGATACGCAGTATTTT. The chain employs TRBV7-6 and TRBJ2-3, with a tentative D call TRBD2 (6 bases). Germline V CDR1 and CDR2: SGHVS, FNYEAQ. This CDR3 has 15 amino acids. Trimming took 5 bases from V and 4 from J, leaving 16 bases between them.

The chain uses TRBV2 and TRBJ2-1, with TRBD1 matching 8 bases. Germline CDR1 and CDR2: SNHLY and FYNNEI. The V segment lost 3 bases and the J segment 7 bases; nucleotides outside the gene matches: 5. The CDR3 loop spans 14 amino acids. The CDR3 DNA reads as TGTGCCAGCAGTGACAGGACAGGGTCAAATGAGCAGTTCTTC. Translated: CASSDRTGSNEQFF.

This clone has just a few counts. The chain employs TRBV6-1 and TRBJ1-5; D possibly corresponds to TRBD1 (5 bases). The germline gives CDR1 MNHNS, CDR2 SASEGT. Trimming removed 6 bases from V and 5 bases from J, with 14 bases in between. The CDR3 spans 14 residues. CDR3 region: CASRRTRGHQPQHF. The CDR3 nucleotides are TGTGCCAGCAGACGGACACGTGGACATCAGCCCCAGCATTTT.

The CDR3 sequence is CASSVVGLAGPHNEQFF. CDR3 nucleotides: TGTGCCAGCAGCGTAGTGGGACTAGCGGGACCCCACAATGAGCAGTTCTTC. The rearrangement uses TRBV9 and TRBJ2-1; 13 bases align to TRBD2. Germline V gene data show CDR1 as SGDLS and CDR2 as YYNGEE. The CDR3 loop spans 17 amino acids. The V gene end was trimmed by 0 bases and the J gene end by 5 bases; junction bases not matched to a gene: 5.

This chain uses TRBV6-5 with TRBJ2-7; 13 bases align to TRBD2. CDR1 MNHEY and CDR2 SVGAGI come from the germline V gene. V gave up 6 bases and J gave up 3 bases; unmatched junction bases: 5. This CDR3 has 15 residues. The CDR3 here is CASRAGTSGIYEQYF. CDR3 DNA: TGTGCCAGCAGAGCCGGGACTAGCGGGATCTACGAGCAGTACTTC.

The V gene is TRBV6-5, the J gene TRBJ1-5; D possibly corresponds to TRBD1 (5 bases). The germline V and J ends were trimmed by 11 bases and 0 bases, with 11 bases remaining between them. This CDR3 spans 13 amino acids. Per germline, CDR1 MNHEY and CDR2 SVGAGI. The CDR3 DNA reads TGTGCCGCGATAGACAGTAGCAATCAGCCCCAGCATTTT. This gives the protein CAAIDSSNQPQHF.

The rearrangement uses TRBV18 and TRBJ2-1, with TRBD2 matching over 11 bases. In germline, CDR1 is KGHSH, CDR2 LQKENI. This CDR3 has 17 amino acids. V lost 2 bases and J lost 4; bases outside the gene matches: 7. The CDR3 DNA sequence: TGTGCCAGCTCACCAAGCCTTACTAGCGGGGGATACAATGAGCAGTTCTTC. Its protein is CASSPSLTSGGYNEQFF.

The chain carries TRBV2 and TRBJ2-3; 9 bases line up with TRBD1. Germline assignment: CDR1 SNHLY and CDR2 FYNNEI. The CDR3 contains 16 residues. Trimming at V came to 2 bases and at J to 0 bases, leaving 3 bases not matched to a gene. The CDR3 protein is CASSETGGASTDTQYF. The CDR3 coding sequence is TGTGCCAGCAGTGAAACAGGGGGCGCGAGCACAGATACGCAGTATTTT. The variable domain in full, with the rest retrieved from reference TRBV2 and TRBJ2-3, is EPEVTQTPSHQVTQMGQEVILRCVPISNHLYFYWYRQILGQKVEFLVSFYNNEISEKSEIFDDQFSVERPDGSNFTLKIRSTKLEDSAMYFCASSETGGASTDTQYFGPGTRLTVL.

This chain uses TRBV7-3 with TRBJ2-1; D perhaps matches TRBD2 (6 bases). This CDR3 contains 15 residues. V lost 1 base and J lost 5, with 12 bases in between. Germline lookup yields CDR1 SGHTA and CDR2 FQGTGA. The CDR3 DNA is TGTGCCAGCAGCTTAAACGGAGGGGTCAACAATGAGCAGTTCTTC. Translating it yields CASSLNGGVNNEQFF.

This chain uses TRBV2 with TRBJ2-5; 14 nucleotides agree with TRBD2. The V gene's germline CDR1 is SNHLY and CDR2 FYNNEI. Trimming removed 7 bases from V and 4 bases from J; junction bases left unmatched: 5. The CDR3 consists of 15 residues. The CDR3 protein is CASTRLAGGGETQYF. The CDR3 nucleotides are TGTGCCAGCACCAGACTAGCGGGAGGGGGAGAGACCCAGTACTTC.

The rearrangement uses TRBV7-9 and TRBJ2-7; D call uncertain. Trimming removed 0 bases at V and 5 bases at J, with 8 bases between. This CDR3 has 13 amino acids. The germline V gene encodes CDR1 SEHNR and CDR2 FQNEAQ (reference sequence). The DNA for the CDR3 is TGTGCCAGCAGCTTAGCGTGGGCCCACGAGCAGTACTTC. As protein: CASSLAWAHEQYF.

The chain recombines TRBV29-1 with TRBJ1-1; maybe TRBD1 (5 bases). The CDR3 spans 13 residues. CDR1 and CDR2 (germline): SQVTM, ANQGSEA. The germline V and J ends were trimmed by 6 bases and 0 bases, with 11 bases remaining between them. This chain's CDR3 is CSVGGRLNTEAFF. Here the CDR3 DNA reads TGCAGCGTGGGGGGACGGCTGAACACTGAAGCTTTCTTT.

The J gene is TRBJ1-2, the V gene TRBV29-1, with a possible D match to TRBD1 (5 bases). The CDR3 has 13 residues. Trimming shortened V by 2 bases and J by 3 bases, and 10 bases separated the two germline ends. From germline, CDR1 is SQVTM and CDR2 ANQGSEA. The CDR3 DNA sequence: TGCAGCGTTGAATATACAGGCTACTATGGCTACACCTTC. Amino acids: CSVEYTGYYGYTF.

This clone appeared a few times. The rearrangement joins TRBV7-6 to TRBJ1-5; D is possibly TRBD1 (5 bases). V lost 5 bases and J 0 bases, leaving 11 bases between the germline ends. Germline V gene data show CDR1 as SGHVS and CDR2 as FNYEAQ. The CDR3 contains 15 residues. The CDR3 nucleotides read TGTGCCAGCAGCGCGGACACTTATAGCAATCAGCCCCAGCATTTT. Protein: CASSADTYSNQPQHF.

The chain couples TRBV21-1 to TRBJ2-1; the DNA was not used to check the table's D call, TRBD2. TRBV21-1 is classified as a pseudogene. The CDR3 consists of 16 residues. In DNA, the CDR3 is TGTGCCAGCAGCAAGCAAGGAATAGCGGGCCACAATGAGCAGTTCTTC. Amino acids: CASSKQGIAGHNEQFF.

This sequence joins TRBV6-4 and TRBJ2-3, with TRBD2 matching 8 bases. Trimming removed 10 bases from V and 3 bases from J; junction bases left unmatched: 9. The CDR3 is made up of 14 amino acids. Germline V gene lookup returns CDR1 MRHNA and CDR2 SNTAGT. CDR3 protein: CATRRRGETDTQYF. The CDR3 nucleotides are TGTGCCACCCGAAGGCGGGGGGAAACAGATACGCAGTATTTT.

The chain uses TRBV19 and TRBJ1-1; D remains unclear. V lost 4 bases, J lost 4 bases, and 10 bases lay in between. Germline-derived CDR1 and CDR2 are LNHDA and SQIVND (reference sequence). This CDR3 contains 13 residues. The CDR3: CASSRSTGTEAFF. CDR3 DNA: TGTGCCAGTAGTAGAAGTACCGGCACTGAAGCTTTCTTT.

The CDR3 DNA reads TGTGCCAGCAGCTTAGACTCTTGGGACAGAGTTTATGGGGCCAACGTCCTGACTTTC. It encodes CASSLDSWDRVYGANVLTF. The chain combines TRBV7-2 with TRBJ2-6; 7 bases agree with TRBD1. J lost 3 bases, V lost 1 base, and 12 bases had no gene match. The CDR3 loop spans 19 amino acids. CDR1 SGHTA and CDR2 FQGNSA come from the germline V gene.

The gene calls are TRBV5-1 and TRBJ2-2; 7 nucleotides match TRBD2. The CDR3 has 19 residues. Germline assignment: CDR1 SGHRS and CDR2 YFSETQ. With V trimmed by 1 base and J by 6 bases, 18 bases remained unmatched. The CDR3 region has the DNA TGCGCCAGCAGCTTGAGGACACCCGATCAGGCAGGGAGGGCCGGGGAGCTGTTTTTT. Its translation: CASSLRTPDQAGRAGELFF.

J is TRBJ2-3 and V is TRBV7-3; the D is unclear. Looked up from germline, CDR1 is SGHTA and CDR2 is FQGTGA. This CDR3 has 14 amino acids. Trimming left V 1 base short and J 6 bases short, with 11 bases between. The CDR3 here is CASSLKSDTDTQYF. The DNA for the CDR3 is TGTGCCAGCAGCTTAAAAAGTGACACCGATACGCAGTATTTT.

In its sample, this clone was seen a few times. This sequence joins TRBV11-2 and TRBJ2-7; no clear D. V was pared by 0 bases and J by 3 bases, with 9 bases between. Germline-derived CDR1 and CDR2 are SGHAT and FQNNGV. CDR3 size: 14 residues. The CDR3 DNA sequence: TGTGCCAGCAGCTTAGATTACAACAACTACGAGCAGTACTTC. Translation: CASSLDYNNYEQYF.

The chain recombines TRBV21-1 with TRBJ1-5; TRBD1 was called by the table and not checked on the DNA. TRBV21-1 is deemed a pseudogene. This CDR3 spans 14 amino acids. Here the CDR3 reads CAILDRGSNQPQHF. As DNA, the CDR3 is TGTGCCATATTGGACAGGGGGAGCAATCAGCCCCAGCATTTT.

The CDR3 is CASSPRLAGGGETQYF. The DNA of the CDR3 is TGTGCCAGCAGCCCCCGACTAGCGGGGGGGGGTGAGACCCAGTACTTC. J is TRBJ2-5 and V is TRBV11-2, with TRBD2 matching over 14 bases. This CDR3 spans 16 amino acids. CDR1 SGHAT and CDR2 FQNNGV come from the germline V gene. Germline trimming cut 5 bases from V and 5 bases from J; bases unmatched to any gene: 7.

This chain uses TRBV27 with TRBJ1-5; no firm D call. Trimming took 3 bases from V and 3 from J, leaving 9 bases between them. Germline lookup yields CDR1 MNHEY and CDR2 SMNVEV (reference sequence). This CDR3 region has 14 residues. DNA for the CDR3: TGTGCCAGCAGTTTTACGAGCTACAATCAGCCCCAGCATTTT. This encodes CASSFTSYNQPQHF.

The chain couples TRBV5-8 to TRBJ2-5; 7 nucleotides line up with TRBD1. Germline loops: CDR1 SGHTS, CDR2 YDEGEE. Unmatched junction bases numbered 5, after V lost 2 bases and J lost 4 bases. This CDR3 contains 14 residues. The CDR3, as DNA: TGTGCCAGCAGCTTTAGACAGGGCCGAGAGACCCAGTACTTC. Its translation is CASSFRQGRETQYF.